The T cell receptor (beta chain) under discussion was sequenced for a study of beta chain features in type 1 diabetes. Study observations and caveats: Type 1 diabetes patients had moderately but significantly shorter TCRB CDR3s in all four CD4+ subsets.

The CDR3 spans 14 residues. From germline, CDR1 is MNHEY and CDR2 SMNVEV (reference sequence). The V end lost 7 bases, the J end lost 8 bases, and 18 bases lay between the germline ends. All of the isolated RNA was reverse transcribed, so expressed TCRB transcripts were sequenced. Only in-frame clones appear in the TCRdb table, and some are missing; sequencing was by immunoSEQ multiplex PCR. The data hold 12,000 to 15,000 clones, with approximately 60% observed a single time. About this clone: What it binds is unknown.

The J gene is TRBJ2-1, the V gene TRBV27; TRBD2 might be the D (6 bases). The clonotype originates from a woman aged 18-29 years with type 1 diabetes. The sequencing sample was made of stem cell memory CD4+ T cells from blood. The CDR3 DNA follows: TGTGCCAGCACCGTCGGGACTCCGGGGTATGAGCAGTTCTTC. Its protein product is CASTVGTPGYEQFF.